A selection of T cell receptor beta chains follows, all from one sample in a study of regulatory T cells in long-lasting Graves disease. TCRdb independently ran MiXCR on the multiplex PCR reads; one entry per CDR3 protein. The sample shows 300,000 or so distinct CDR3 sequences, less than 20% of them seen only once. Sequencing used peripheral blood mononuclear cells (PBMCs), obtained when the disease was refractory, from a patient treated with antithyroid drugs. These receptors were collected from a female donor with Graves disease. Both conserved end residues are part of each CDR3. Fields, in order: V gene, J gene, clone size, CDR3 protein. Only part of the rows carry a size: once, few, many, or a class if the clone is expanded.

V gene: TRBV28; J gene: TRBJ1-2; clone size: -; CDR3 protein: CASSWDRAYGYTF
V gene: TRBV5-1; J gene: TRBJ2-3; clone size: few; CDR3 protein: CASKREGSTDTQYF
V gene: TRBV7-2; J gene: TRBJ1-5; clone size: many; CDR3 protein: CASSLDGTGGAVRPQHF
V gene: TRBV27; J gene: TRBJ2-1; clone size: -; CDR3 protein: CASSLLREVYNEQFF
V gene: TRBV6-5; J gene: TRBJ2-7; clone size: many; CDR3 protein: CASSYVLGAGYEQYF
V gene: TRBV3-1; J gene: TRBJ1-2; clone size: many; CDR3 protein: CASRSGYYGYTF
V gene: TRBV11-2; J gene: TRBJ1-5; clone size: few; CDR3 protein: CASSLGEDQPQHF
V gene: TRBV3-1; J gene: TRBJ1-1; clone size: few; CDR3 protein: CAGSYTENTEAFF
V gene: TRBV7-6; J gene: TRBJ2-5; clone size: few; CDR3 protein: CASSRASGGYQETQYF
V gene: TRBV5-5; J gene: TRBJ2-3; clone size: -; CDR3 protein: CASSLDGVSADTQYF
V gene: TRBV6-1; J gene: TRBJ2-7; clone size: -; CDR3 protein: CASSEDPGRAYEQYF
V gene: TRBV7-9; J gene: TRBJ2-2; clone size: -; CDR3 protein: CASSLGPGYTGELFF
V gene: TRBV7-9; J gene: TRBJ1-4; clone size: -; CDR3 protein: CASSLGVGQTNEKLFF
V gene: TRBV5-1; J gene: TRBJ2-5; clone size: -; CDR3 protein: CASSPRKEQSGGETQYF
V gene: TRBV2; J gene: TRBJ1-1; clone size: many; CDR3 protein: CASSALKTNTEAFF
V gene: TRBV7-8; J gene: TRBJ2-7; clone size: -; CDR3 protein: CASSIYLCSAASWGPYEQYF
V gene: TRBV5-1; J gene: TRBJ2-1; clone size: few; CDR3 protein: CASSFVAGSNEQFF
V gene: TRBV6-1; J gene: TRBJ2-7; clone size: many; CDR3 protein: CASRRTVGGEQYF
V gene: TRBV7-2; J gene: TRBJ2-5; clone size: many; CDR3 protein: CASSLNGGAVETQYF
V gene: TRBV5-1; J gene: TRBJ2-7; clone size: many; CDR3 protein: CASSLTGPPSEQYF
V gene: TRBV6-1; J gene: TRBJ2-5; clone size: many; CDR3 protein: CASRGTRVWETQYF
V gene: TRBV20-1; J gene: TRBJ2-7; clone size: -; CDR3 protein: CSARKGQIYEQYF
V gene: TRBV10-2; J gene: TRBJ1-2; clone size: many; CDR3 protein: CASSETGRYGYTF
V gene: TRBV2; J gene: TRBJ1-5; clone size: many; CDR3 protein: CASKGGYSNQPQHF
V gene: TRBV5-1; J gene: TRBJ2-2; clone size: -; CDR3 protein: CASSIRDRPSSGELFF
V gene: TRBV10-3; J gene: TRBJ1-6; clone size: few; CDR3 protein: CAISESRGSYNSPLHF
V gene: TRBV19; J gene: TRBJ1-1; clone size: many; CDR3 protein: CASSTRLRTEAFF
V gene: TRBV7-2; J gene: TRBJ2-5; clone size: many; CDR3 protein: CASSLNVVGETQYF
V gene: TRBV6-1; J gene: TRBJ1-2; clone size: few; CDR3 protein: CASSNPGGGYTF
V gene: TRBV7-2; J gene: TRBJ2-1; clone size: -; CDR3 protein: CASSLGTSGGNEQFF
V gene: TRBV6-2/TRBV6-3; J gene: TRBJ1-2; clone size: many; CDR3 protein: CASSYVLGSGYTF
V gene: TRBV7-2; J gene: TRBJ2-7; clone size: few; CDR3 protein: CASSYGDRAVAYEQYF
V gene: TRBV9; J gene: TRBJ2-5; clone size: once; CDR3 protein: CASSVGFMDRGWETQYF
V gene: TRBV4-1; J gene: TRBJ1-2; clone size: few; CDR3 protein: CASSHLPGRSVYGYTF
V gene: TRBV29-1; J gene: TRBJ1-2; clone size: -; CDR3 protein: CSVDPGANYGYTF
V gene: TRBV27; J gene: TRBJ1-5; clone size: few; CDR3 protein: CASSLSGGTRQPQHF
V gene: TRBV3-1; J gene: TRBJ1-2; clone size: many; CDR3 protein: CASSQASRGIIGGYTF
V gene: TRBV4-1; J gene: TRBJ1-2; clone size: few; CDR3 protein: CASSQAPQGVSYGYTF
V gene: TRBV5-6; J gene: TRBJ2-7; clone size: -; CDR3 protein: CASSPWTGGEQYF
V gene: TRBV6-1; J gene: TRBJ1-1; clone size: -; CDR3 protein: CASTTRPGLRNTEAFF
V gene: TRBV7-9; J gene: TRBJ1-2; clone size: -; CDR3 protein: CASSLMGASYGYTF
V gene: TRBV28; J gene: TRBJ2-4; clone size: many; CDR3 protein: CASSAGGQTKNIQYF
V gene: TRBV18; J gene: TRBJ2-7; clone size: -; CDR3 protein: CASSPFGQGAGYEQYF
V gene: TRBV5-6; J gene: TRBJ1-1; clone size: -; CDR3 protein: CASSLALSSGRNTEAFF
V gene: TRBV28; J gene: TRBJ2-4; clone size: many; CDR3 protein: CASRTVGGAKNIQYF
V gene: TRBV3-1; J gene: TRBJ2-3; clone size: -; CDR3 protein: CASSYLAASTDTQYF
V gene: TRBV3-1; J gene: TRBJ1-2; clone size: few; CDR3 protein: CASSRRSNTNYGYTF
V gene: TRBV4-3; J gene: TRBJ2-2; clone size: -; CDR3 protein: CASSPRLAGPTGELFF
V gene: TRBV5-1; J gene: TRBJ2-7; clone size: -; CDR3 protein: CASSLDGTGRWEQYF
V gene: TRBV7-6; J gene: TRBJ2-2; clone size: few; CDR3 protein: CASRRMNRGANTGELFF
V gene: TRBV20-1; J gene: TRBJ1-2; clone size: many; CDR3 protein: CSASRVEGYTF
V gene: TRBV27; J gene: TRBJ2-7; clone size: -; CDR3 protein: CASRIAGGPTYEQYF
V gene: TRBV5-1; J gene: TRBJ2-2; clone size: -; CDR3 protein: CASRAAANTGELFF